This T cell receptor (beta chain) was sequenced in a study of shared clonotypes between healthy human individuals. Study outcomes and limitations: Unshared clonotypes carried lower generation probabilities than those common to all four donors. Clonotypes that were shared across four donors made up approximately 5% of naive CD4 clonotypes.

The CDR3 runs 16 residues. V was clipped by 1 base and J by 2 bases; unmatched bases: 6. Notes on this clone: Antigen specificity is unknown.

TCRdb keeps only in-frame clones here, not all; method: immunoSEQ multiplex PCR. Counted here are 950,000 to 1,100,000 clones, about 80% occurring once; the ten biggest clones make up about 1.5%. Sequenced material: memory CD4+ T cells sorted from blood. Documented subset: CD45RA-negative fraction. This TCR was recovered from a young man in good health. The gene calls are TRBV23-1 and TRBJ2-5, with 8 bases identical to TRBD2. TRBV23-1 falls under the ORF class, with uncertain function. The CDR3 protein is CASSQYRTSLQETQYF. The CDR3 DNA sequence: TGCGCCAGCAGTCAATATAGGACTAGCTTACAAGAGACCCAGTACTTC.